This TCR beta chain derives from a study of T and B cells in COVID-19 patients. Overall study context: COVID-19 patients gave peripheral blood either during active infection or after recovery. Median age was approximately 33 years in the recovered cohort and around 63 years in the active-infection cohort. Comorbidities linked to unfavorable COVID-19 outcome were present in about 90% of the 20 active-infection patients. Study-level points and caveats: In COVID-19 patients, T cell receptor beta variable and joining gene use was reportedly strongly skewed.

Concerning this clonotype: Its specificity is not known.

This CDR3 is 12 amino acids long. Germline loops: CDR1 MNHEY, CDR2 SVGEGT. V lost 4 bases, J lost 6 bases, and 7 bases lay in between. From blood, roughly 220-550 ng of genomic DNA served as TRB template. Multiplex PCR with BIOMED2 TRB-A/B primer pools amplified TRB rearrangements. TCRdb independently ran MiXCR on the multiplex PCR reads; one entry per CDR3 protein. The repertoire holds more than 5,500 distinct CDR3 sequences, with around a third as singletons. The sequencing sample was made of blood. This sequence was found in a human donor who had recovered from COVID-19. V is TRBV6-2 or TRBV6-3 and J is TRBJ2-1, with D perhaps matching TRBD1 or TRBD2 (5 bases each). The CDR3 DNA is TGTGCCAGCAGTTTGAGGGGCAATGAGCAGTTCTTC. It specifies CASSLRGNEQFF.